Listed below are T cell receptor beta chains from one sample, sequenced in a study of OX40 agonist ivuxolimab in advanced cancers. Sequencing was performed with immunoSEQ multiplex PCR; in TCRdb, only in-frame clones are kept and a portion is missing. The profile shows about 68,000 clones, around 93% of them singletons. The sample was CD4+ or CD8+ T cells sorted from blood, taken in a trial of the OX40 agonist ivuxolimab. The receptors were sampled from an adult with an advanced solid tumor such as melanoma, head and neck, liver or kidney cancer. The CDR3 runs from the conserved cysteine through the conserved F or W. Fields, in order: clone size, V gene, J gene, D gene, CDR3 length, CDR3 DNA, CDR3 protein. A D gene is named only where the DNA matches it firmly. Only part of the rows carry a size: once, few, many, or a class if the clone is expanded.

-,TRBV2,TRBJ2-7,TRBD1,15,TGTGCCAGCAGGGGACCGGGACAGGACTCCTACGAGCAGTACTTC,CASRGPGQDSYEQYF
-,TRBV19,TRBJ2-2,-,15,TGTGCCAGTAAAAGTGGGGCAGGGGGGACCGGGGAGCTGTTTTTT,CASKSGAGGTGELFF
-,TRBV9,TRBJ1-2,-,15,TGTGCCAGCAGCGCATTGGGACGGTCTAACTATGGCTACACCTTC,CASSALGRSNYGYTF
-,TRBV7-2,TRBJ1-4,-,14,TGTGCCAGCAGTACCGGGGGAATTAATGAAAAACTGTTTTTT,CASSTGGINEKLFF
-,TRBV5-1,TRBJ2-7,TRBD2,16,TGCGCCAGCAGCTTGGTTGGTAGCGGGAACTCGTACGAGCAGTACTTC,CASSLVGSGNSYEQYF
-,TRBV7-9,TRBJ1-4,-,16,TGTGCCAGCAGCCTTGTCATGGGGGCGACTAATGAAAAACTGTTTTTT,CASSLVMGATNEKLFF
-,TRBV5-8,TRBJ1-2,-,10,TGTGCCAGCAGCCAGACCGGCTACACCTTC,CASSQTGYTF
-,TRBV29-1,TRBJ2-2,TRBD1,15,TGCAGCGTTGCTACAGGGGGCGTTAGCACCGGGGAGCTGTTTTTT,CSVATGGVSTGELFF
-,TRBV6-4,TRBJ2-7,TRBD2,14,TGTGCCAGCAGTCAGGTAGCGGGGACCTACGAGCAGTACTTC,CASSQVAGTYEQYF
-,TRBV4-2,TRBJ1-4,-,16,TGTGCCAGCAGCCAAGATGCGGCAGGGCTCAGTGAAAAACTGTTTTTT,CASSQDAAGLSEKLFF
-,TRBV28,TRBJ2-1,TRBD2,15,TGTGCCAGCATCGGGACTAGCGTTTCCTACAATGAGCAGTTCTTC,CASIGTSVSYNEQFF
-,TRBV14,TRBJ2-7,TRBD2,15,TGTGCCAGCAGCCCCAGACTAGCGGGGGCCTACGAGCAGTACTTC,CASSPRLAGAYEQYF
-,TRBV7-3,TRBJ2-7,TRBD2,14,TGTGCCAGCAGCTTCGGTAGCGGGACTGGCGAGCAGTACTTC,CASSFGSGTGEQYF
-,TRBV7-3,TRBJ1-1,TRBD1,13,TGTGCCAGCAAAACAGGGGTGAACACTGAAGCTTTCTTT,CASKTGVNTEAFF
-,TRBV10-1,TRBJ2-1,TRBD2,16,TGCGCCAGCAGTGGGGGACTAGCGGTGTCCTACAATGAGCAGTTCTTC,CASSGGLAVSYNEQFF
-,TRBV19,TRBJ2-3,TRBD2,17,TGTGCCAGTAGTAGACCCGGTCGGGGGACTAGCGCCCATACGCAGTATTTT,CASSRPGRGTSAHTQYF
-,TRBV25-1,TRBJ1-1,-,13,TGTGCCAGCAAAATTCCGGGACAAACTGAAGCTTTCTTT,CASKIPGQTEAFF
-,TRBV7-9,TRBJ1-1,-,16,TGTGCCAGCAGCTTATCCCGCGGGGGCTTGGACACTGAAGCTTTCTTT,CASSLSRGGLDTEAFF
-,TRBV5-1,TRBJ1-1,-,13,TGCGCCAGCAGCTTGGTGGTAAACACTGAAGCTTTCTTT,CASSLVVNTEAFF
-,TRBV5-4,TRBJ1-6,-,13,TGTGCCAGCAGCTTGGTGGGAAATTCACCCCTCCACTTT,CASSLVGNSPLHF
-,TRBV5-1,TRBJ2-7,TRBD2,18,TGCGCCAGCAGCCTGGTTTCTAGCGGGAGGCTCAACTCCTACGAGCAGTACTTC,CASSLVSSGRLNSYEQYF
-,TRBV18,TRBJ2-3,-,14,TGTGCCAGCTCACCACCTAGCGTGGAACGTACGCAGTATTTT,CASSPPSVERTQYF
-,TRBV7-9,TRBJ2-3,-,15,TGTGCCAGCAGCTTCACAGGGCGAGACACAGATACGCAGTATTTT,CASSFTGRDTDTQYF
-,TRBV5-1,TRBJ2-7,-,12,TGCGCCAGCAGCTTGGACGATTACGAGCAGTACTTC,CASSLDDYEQYF
-,TRBV28,TRBJ1-5,-,16,TGTGCCAGCAGTTCATCCAGGGGTCCCGGCAATCAGCCCCAGCATTTT,CASSSSRGPGNQPQHF
-,TRBV4-1,TRBJ2-7,-,13,TGCGCCAGCAGCCAAGATTTACCGTACGAGCAGTACTTC,CASSQDLPYEQYF
-,TRBV6-1,TRBJ1-2,-,13,TGTGCCAGCACTGGGGGGGCTTCCTATGGCTACACCTTC,CASTGGASYGYTF
once,TRBV5-1,TRBJ2-1,TRBD2,15,TGCGCCAGCAGCCTGAGCGGGAGTGATTACAATGAGCAGTTCTTC,CASSLSGSDYNEQFF
few,TRBV19,TRBJ1-4,-,12,TGTGCCAGTAGTAATTCAGGCCTTGGGCTGTTTTTT,CASSNSGLGLFF
-,TRBV9,TRBJ1-6,-,17,TGTGCCAGCAGCGTAGGCTCGGGGAACTCCTATAATTCACCCCTCCACTTT,CASSVGSGNSYNSPLHF
-,TRBV6-5,TRBJ1-2,TRBD1,14,TGTGCCAGCAGTTACTCGACAGGGAACTATGGCTACACCTTC,CASSYSTGNYGYTF
-,TRBV9,TRBJ2-7,TRBD1,14,TGTGCCAGCAGCGTAGGGCAGGGGGCACGGGAGCAGTACTTC,CASSVGQGAREQYF
-,TRBV7-2,TRBJ2-1,TRBD1,15,TGTGCCAGCAGCTTAACAGGGGGCAGGTTTGATGAGCAGTTCTTC,CASSLTGGRFDEQFF
-,TRBV7-3,TRBJ2-3,-,14,TGTGCCAGCAGCCCGGGACTGGCGGGAGATACGCAGTATTTT,CASSPGLAGDTQYF
few,TRBV27,TRBJ1-6,TRBD1,14,TGTGCCAGCAGCGACAGGGGCCGGAATTCACCCCTCCACTTT,CASSDRGRNSPLHF
-,TRBV28,TRBJ1-2,-,14,TGTGCCAGCAGTTCCTCGGGGGCATACTATGGCTACACCTTC,CASSSSGAYYGYTF
-,TRBV18,TRBJ1-4,-,15,TGTGCCAGCTCACCACGGTCTGGGTTTAATGAAAAACTGTTTTTT,CASSPRSGFNEKLFF
-,TRBV6-5,TRBJ2-7,-,10,TGTGCCAGCTTTACCTACGAGCAGTACTTC,CASFTYEQYF
-,TRBV5-4,TRBJ2-7,TRBD1,15,TGTGCCAGCAGCCGCTCCCCGGGACAGGCCTACGAGCAGTACTTC,CASSRSPGQAYEQYF
-,TRBV6-5,TRBJ2-1,TRBD2,15,TGTGCCAGCAGCCGTATAGCGGGGCGCTCCAATGAGCAGTTCTTC,CASSRIAGRSNEQFF
-,TRBV6-1,TRBJ2-1,-,14,TGTGCCAGCAGGACCGCGCGGGCCAACAATGAGCAGTTCTTC,CASRTARANNEQFF
-,TRBV5-1,TRBJ2-7,-,15,TGCGCCAGCAGCTTGGCGGGGGCAGGCACCTACGAGCAGTACTTC,CASSLAGAGTYEQYF
-,TRBV6-1,TRBJ1-1,TRBD1,14,TGTGCCAGCAAATTCGGGACAGCAAACACTGAAGCTTTCTTT,CASKFGTANTEAFF
few,TRBV2,TRBJ1-1,-,16,TGTGCCAGCGCCCGGGGGGTTAATCCCAAAAGAACTGAAGCTTTCTTT,CASARGVNPKRTEAFF
-,TRBV18,TRBJ2-2,TRBD1,15,TGTGCCAGCTCACCAAAGGGACAGGGATCCGGGGAGCTGTTTTTT,CASSPKGQGSGELFF
-,TRBV19,TRBJ1-1,-,15,TGTGCCAGTAGTATCTATACAGGACCGAACACTGAAGCTTTCTTT,CASSIYTGPNTEAFF
-,TRBV18,TRBJ1-1,TRBD1,14,TGTGCCAGCTCAGCGGACAGGGGAAGTGCTGAAGCTTTCTTT,CASSADRGSAEAFF
-,TRBV6-6,TRBJ2-1,TRBD1,14,TGTGCCAGCAGTGTAACAGGGGATTACAATGAGCAGTTCTTC,CASSVTGDYNEQFF
-,TRBV25-1,TRBJ2-3,-,15,TGTGCCAGCAGTGAATTTAAGGGAGACACAGATACGCAGTATTTT,CASSEFKGDTDTQYF
-,TRBV2,TRBJ2-5,-,14,TGTGCCAGCAGTGAAGTAGCGGTGATTGGGACCCAGTACTTC,CASSEVAVIGTQYF
-,TRBV7-3,TRBJ2-1,-,16,TGTGCCAGCAGCTTAACGTGGCGGGACAGACACAATGAGCAGTTCTTC,CASSLTWRDRHNEQFF
-,TRBV10-3,TRBJ2-3,TRBD2,16,TGTGCCATCAGTCCCCCGACTAGCGGGAGCACAGATACGCAGTATTTT,CAISPPTSGSTDTQYF
-,TRBV10-3,TRBJ2-1,TRBD2,12,TGTGCCATCGGAGGACTAGCGGGAGTCCCGTTCTTC,CAIGGLAGVPFF
-,TRBV28,TRBJ1-1,-,15,TGTGCCAGCAGGCCTCAGGGCAGGATTAGGACTGAAGCTTTCTTT,CASRPQGRIRTEAFF
-,TRBV19,TRBJ2-1,-,16,TGTGCCAGTAGTATCCCCAGGGGGGGGGTTTACAATGAGCAGTTCTTC,CASSIPRGGVYNEQFF
once,TRBV6-1,TRBJ2-5,TRBD1,14,TGTGCCAGCAGGGGGACAGGGGACCAAGAGACCCAGTACTTC,CASRGTGDQETQYF
-,TRBV9,TRBJ2-1,-,19,TGTGCCAGCAGCGTGAGTCTAGACCCTTTGATCGGCTCCTACAATGAGCAGTTCTTC,CASSVSLDPLIGSYNEQFF